Presented here are 30 T cell receptor beta chains from one specimen sequenced in a study of Graves' ophthalmopathy and Graves' hyperthyroidism. Beta-chain TCR CDR3 regions were amplified from RNA transcripts. First-round RT-PCR with HTBI primers preceded a second-round multiplex PCR. TCRdb called the multiplex PCR reads again in MiXCR, with one record for every CDR3 protein. The repertoire consists of around 1,000,000 distinct CDR3 sequences, with approximately 35% occurring once and the leading ten covering more than 9.5%. The material sequenced was peripheral blood or thyroid tissue (not recorded which). These receptors were obtained from an adult man with Graves' hyperthyroidism.

In this sample, this clonotype turned up a few times. The chain has TRBV10-3 and TRBJ1-1; D ambiguous. The CDR3 runs 11 residues. The germline V gene has CDR1 ENHRY and CDR2 SYGVKD. Between the trimmed V and J ends, which lost 3 bases and 5 bases, there was a span of 4 bases. The CDR3 spells CAISDGTEAFF. The CDR3 DNA is TGTGCCATCAGTGACGGGACTGAAGCTTTCTTT.

This clonotype occurred once. V and J are TRBV7-2 and TRBJ2-3, with 7 positions matching TRBD2. The CDR3 loop spans 17 amino acids. CDR1 is SGHTA, CDR2 FQGNSA, per germline. V shed 3 bases, J shed 3 bases, and the junction held 12 bases outside the gene matches. The CDR3 coding sequence is TGTGCCAGCAGCTTTCCGGAGAACACCGGGGGGACAGATACGCAGTATTTT. This encodes CASSFPENTGGTDTQYF.

Concerning this clonotype itself: A much larger clone lies one base from this, so it may be a read error. V is TRBV7-9 and J is TRBJ2-7, with D perhaps matching TRBD1 (7 bases). The CDR3 covers 15 residues. Deletions cut 5 bases from V and 0 bases from J, with 14 bases between. In germline, CDR1 is SEHNR, CDR2 FQNEAQ (reference sequence). CDR3 loop: CASSLRRGDSYEQYF. CDR3 nucleotides: TGTGCCAGCAGCCTCCGCAGGGGGGACTCCTACGAGCAGTACTTC. Filled out from reference TRBV7-9 and TRBJ2-7, the complete variable domain reads DTGVSQNPRHKITKRGQNVTFRCDPISEHNRLYWYRQTLGQGPEFLTYFQNEAQLEKSRLLSDRFSAERPKGSFSTLEIQRTEQGDSAMYLCASSLRRGDSYEQYFGPGTRLTVT.

The rearrangement links TRBV7-9 to TRBJ1-3; 10 positions match TRBD1. Per the germline V gene, CDR1 is SEHNR and CDR2 is FQNEAQ (reference sequence). Trimming removed 3 bases from V and 4 bases from J; junction bases left unmatched: 3. CDR3 size: 15 residues. CDR3 sequence (DNA): TGTGCCAGCAGCTTGGGACAGGGGATAGGAAACACCATATATTTT. Its protein product is CASSLGQGIGNTIYF. Together with reference TRBV7-9 and TRBJ1-3, the CDR3 gives the full variable domain: DTGVSQNPRHKITKRGQNVTFRCDPISEHNRLYWYRQTLGQGPEFLTYFQNEAQLEKSRLLSDRFSAERPKGSFSTLEIQRTEQGDSAMYLCASSLGQGIGNTIYFGEGSWLTVV.

The gene calls are TRBV28 and TRBJ2-3, with D tentatively TRBD2 (6 bases). V lost 7 bases and J 5 bases, leaving 19 bases between the germline ends. Germline assignment: CDR1 MDHEN and CDR2 SYDVKM. This CDR3 is built from 15 residues. The chain's CDR3 is CASTGTYQKGDTQYF. Here the CDR3 DNA reads TGTGCCAGCACCGGGACTTACCAGAAAGGAGATACGCAGTATTTT.

Turning to this clonotype: One end of the junction is discordant with germline, which a read error may explain. This chain connects TRBV12-3 or TRBV12-4 to TRBJ2-7; no clear D gene. CDR3 length: 12 amino acids. Written as DNA, the CDR3 is TGTGCCAACAGTCACACTCTTTACGAGCAGTACTTC. Protein product: CANSHTLYEQYF.

This chain links TRBV20-1 with TRBJ2-2, with a weak D call TRBD2 (5 bases). Trimming took 5 bases from V and 1 from J, leaving 14 bases between them. Germline CDR1 is DFQATT and CDR2 is SNEGSKA (reference sequence). This CDR3 spans 15 amino acids. The CDR3 spells CSAPDGEQNTGELFF. The CDR3 nucleotides are TGCAGTGCTCCAGACGGGGAGCAGAACACCGGGGAGCTGTTTTTT.

The rearrangement links TRBV7-2 to TRBJ2-5; the D gene could be TRBD1 or TRBD2 (5 bases each). The CDR3 has 16 amino acids. The V gene's germline CDR1 is SGHTA and CDR2 FQGNSA. Trimming removed 3 bases from V and 5 bases from J, with 19 bases in between. CDR3 residues: CASSLAGTQTGETQYF. CDR3 bases: TGTGCCAGCAGCTTGGCCGGGACCCAAACCGGCGAGACCCAGTACTTC.

This clonotype was detected ten times or more. V gene TRBV10-3 combines with J gene TRBJ2-2; 11 bases agree with TRBD2. The germline CDR1 and CDR2 sequences are ENHRY and SYGVKD. The CDR3 runs 15 residues. J lost 1 base, V lost 7 bases, and 2 bases had no gene match. CDR3 residues: CAIKTSGRNTGELFF. The CDR3 coding sequence is TGTGCCATCAAAACTAGCGGGAGGAACACCGGGGAGCTGTTTTTT.

In its sample, this clonotype was seen many times. The rearrangement uses TRBV20-1 and TRBJ1-1; D is ambiguous. The germline V and J ends were trimmed by 0 bases and 0 bases, with 11 bases remaining between them. This CDR3 spans 15 amino acids. The germline V gene has CDR1 DFQATT and CDR2 SNEGSKA (reference sequence). CDR3 protein: CSARDRRVMNTEAFF. The CDR3 DNA follows: TGCAGTGCTAGAGATCGTAGGGTTATGAACACTGAAGCTTTCTTT.

The chain combines TRBV7-9 with TRBJ2-3; D not resolved. V was pared by 1 base and J by 6 bases, with 14 bases between. The CDR3 extends over 15 amino acids. Germline CDR1 SEHNR, CDR2 FQNEAQ (reference sequence). The DNA for the CDR3 is TGTGCCAGCAGCTTAGGAAGCGTGAGGCTGGATACGCAGTATTTT. It yields the protein CASSLGSVRLDTQYF.

This clonotype has a count of ten or more. The chain joins TRBV25-1 to TRBJ1-1, with D uncertain. V lost 3 bases, J lost 2 bases, and 16 bases lay in between. Germline CDR1 reads MGHDK; CDR2 reads SYGVNS. This CDR3 has 16 amino acids. CDR3 loop: CASSDLGGSANTEAFF. CDR3 DNA sequence: TGTGCCAGCAGTGATCTTGGCGGGTCAGCAAACACTGAAGCTTTCTTT.

To note about this clonotype: A much larger clone lies a single base off, so this may be a read error. The chain is built from TRBV7-2 and TRBJ2-7, with D hard to call. V was trimmed by 1 base and J by 2 bases, leaving 9 bases between them. Germline V gene lookup returns CDR1 SGHTA and CDR2 FQGNSA. This CDR3 has 14 amino acids. For the CDR3, the DNA is TGTGCCAGCAGCTTAGACGCCAAGGCCTACGAGCAGTACTTC. Translation gives CASSLDAKAYEQYF.

This clonotype was seen many times. The chain recombines TRBV13 with TRBJ2-5, with TRBD1 matching 8 bases. The CDR3 spans 15 residues. V lost 5 bases and J lost 9; bases outside the gene matches: 14. Germline CDR1 and CDR2: PRHDT and FYEKMQ (reference sequence). This CDR3 reads CASSILLRQGMAQYF. The CDR3 DNA reads as TGTGCCAGCAGCATCCTCCTCAGACAGGGGATGGCCCAGTACTTC.

This clonotype was recorded at least ten times. The chain employs TRBV5-8 and TRBJ1-2; D is possibly TRBD1 (5 bases). CDR1 and CDR2 from the germline V gene are SGHTS and YDEGEE. Trimming took off 0 bases at V and 3 bases at J, with 9 bases between the two ends. The CDR3 runs to 14 residues. The CDR3 is CASSLVVGDYGYTF. Here the CDR3 DNA reads TGTGCCAGCAGCTTGGTTGTGGGGGACTATGGCTACACCTTC. Drawing the rest from reference TRBV5-8 and TRBJ1-2, the complete variable domain is EAGVTQSPTHLIKTRGQQATLRCSPISGHTSVYWYQQALGLGLQFLLWYDEGEERNRGNFPPRFSGRQFPNYSSELNVNALELEDSALYLCASSLVVGDYGYTFGSGTRLTVV.

This clonotype was counted many times. The chain employs TRBV13 and TRBJ2-7; tentatively, D is TRBD1 (5 bases). Trimming shortened V by 0 bases and J by 6 bases, and 12 bases separated the two germline ends. Germline V gene sequence: CDR1 PRHDT, CDR2 FYEKMQ (reference sequence). The CDR3 has 14 residues. CDR3 region: CASSLGARAAEQYF. CDR3 sequence (DNA): TGTGCCAGCAGCTTAGGCGCCAGGGCGGCCGAGCAGTACTTC.

This clonotype was picked up a small number of times. This chain links TRBV6-5 with TRBJ1-5, with D possibly TRBD1 on 5 matching bases. The V end was cut by 4 bases, the J end by 1 base, with 11 bases between. The CDR3 consists of 15 residues. CDR1 and CDR2 from the germline V gene are MNHEY and SVGAGI. The CDR3 sequence is CASSSLGHSNQPQHF. The DNA of the CDR3 is TGTGCCAGCAGTTCCCTCGGACACAGCAATCAGCCCCAGCATTTT.

This clonotype was detected ten times or more. J is TRBJ1-1 and V is TRBV7-8; tentatively, D is TRBD1 (6 bases). V lost 0 bases, J lost 4 bases, and 9 bases lay in between. The CDR3 is 14 residues long. Germline V gene data show CDR1 as SGHVS and CDR2 as FQNEAQ. Here the CDR3 DNA reads TGTGCCAGCAGCTTAGCTCGGGGGCCCACTGAAGCTTTCTTT. Its translation is CASSLARGPTEAFF.

This clonotype was recorded many times. The chain recombines TRBV7-2 with TRBJ1-1; TRBD1 matches 8 bases. CDR1 is SGHTA and CDR2 is FQGNSA in the germline V gene. The CDR3 extends over 14 amino acids. V was clipped by 5 bases and J by 0 bases; unmatched bases: 2. This CDR3 reads CASSDRGLNTEAFF. CDR3 nucleotides: TGTGCCAGCAGCGACAGGGGATTGAACACTGAAGCTTTCTTT.

This clonotype was picked up many times. The chain joins TRBV2 to TRBJ1-5; 10 bases align to TRBD1. The CDR3 is made up of 16 amino acids. The V and J ends lost 6 bases and 6 bases, in that order; junction bases with no gene match: 11. Germline CDR1 reads SNHLY; CDR2 reads FYNNEI. CDR3 amino acids: CASSGYLGQGPQPQHF. CDR3 bases: TGTGCCAGCAGCGGTTACCTGGGACAGGGGCCTCAGCCCCAGCATTTT.

In its sample, this clonotype was seen a few times. The rearrangement uses TRBV12-3 or TRBV12-4 and TRBJ2-7; the D is unclear. V was clipped by 5 bases and J by 4 bases, with 9 bases between them. The CDR3 covers 12 residues. The DNA of the CDR3 is TGTGCCAGCAGTAGGTATCCTTACGAGCAGTACTTC. This sequence encodes CASSRYPYEQYF.

The chain carries TRBV7-2 and TRBJ1-5; the D is unclear. The germline V and J ends were trimmed by 0 bases and 11 bases, with 11 bases remaining between them. CDR3 length: 13 residues. CDR1 is SGHTA and CDR2 is FQGNSA in the germline V gene. CDR3 sequence (DNA): TGTGCCAGCAGCTTAGCAGGGTTGGAGACCCAGCATTTT. It is translated as CASSLAGLETQHF.

There are many counts of this clonotype. The chain couples TRBV2 to TRBJ1-4; 9 bases are shared with TRBD1. The CDR3 is made up of 17 amino acids. The germline V gene encodes CDR1 SNHLY and CDR2 FYNNEI. V was clipped by 6 bases and J by 5 bases; unmatched bases: 13. The CDR3 DNA follows: TGTGCCAGCAGCAAACAGGGGGCGGGCATCTGGAATGAAAAACTGTTTTTT. It is translated as CASSKQGAGIWNEKLFF.

The chain employs TRBV10-1 and TRBJ1-1; D is unresolved. This CDR3 region has 15 residues. Germline V CDR1 and CDR2: WNHNN, SYGVQD (reference sequence). Trimming cost V 2 bases and J 5 bases, with 15 bases left between them. CDR3 nucleotide sequence: TGCGCCAGCAGTGAGGAGGGTGATGGGAAGACTGAAGCTTTCTTT. Its protein is CASSEEGDGKTEAFF.

This clonotype was seen many times. The gene calls are TRBV19 and TRBJ1-1; D unresolved. The ends were cut back, 6 bases at V and 7 bases at J, with 15 bases in the middle. Germline CDR1 and CDR2: LNHDA and SQIVND (reference sequence). CDR3 length: 13 amino acids. Here the CDR3 reads CASSFGAAVEAFF. CDR3 sequence (DNA): TGTGCCAGTAGCTTCGGCGCTGCGGTTGAAGCTTTCTTT.

The V gene is TRBV5-1, the J gene TRBJ2-5; TRBD2 agrees at 8 bases. The CDR3 totals 16 residues. J lost 4 bases, V lost 4 bases, and 12 bases had no gene match. Per the germline V gene, CDR1 is SGHRS and CDR2 is YFSETQ. The CDR3 nucleotides read TGCGCCAGCAGCCGTCCATCCGGGGGGGGAGGAGAGACCCAGTACTTC. Its translation: CASSRPSGGGGETQYF.

Remarks on this clonotype: A much bigger clone sits one base away, suggesting this may be a read error. V and J are TRBV29-1 and TRBJ2-7, with unresolved D. CDR1 is SQVTM and CDR2 is ANQGSEA in the germline V gene. CDR3 size: 16 residues. V gave up 5 bases and J gave up 5 bases, with 25 bases separating them. The CDR3 bases are TGCAGCGTTCCGAAGCCTGGCATCTCCGTTGTCAACGAGCAGTACTTC. This gives the protein CSVPKPGISVVNEQYF.

The table lists this clonotype with many counts. J is TRBJ1-1 and V is TRBV2; maybe TRBD1 (5 bases). The CDR3 loop spans 16 amino acids. CDR1 SNHLY and CDR2 FYNNEI come from the germline V gene. Trimming removed 1 base at V and 1 base at J, with 13 bases between. CDR3 coding DNA: TGTGCCAGCAGTGAAGGGCTTAGACAGCAGAACACTGAAGCTTTCTTT. Encoded protein: CASSEGLRQQNTEAFF.

Ten or more counts support this clonotype. The chain carries TRBV19 and TRBJ1-5, with 12 bases lining up with TRBD1. Germline V gene sequence: CDR1 LNHDA, CDR2 SQIVND (reference sequence). This CDR3 is 15 amino acids long. With 6 bases clipped from V and 6 bases from J, the junction kept 6 bases outside the gene matches. CDR3 nucleotides: TGTGCCAGTAGGGGACAGGGGGCGCCGGGTCAGCCCCAGCATTTT. Protein: CASRGQGAPGQPQHF.

At least ten counts were recorded for this clonotype. The chain joins TRBV20-1 to TRBJ2-7; tentatively, D is TRBD2 (6 bases). The V and J ends lost 3 bases and 1 base respectively, with 22 bases between them. This CDR3 spans 17 amino acids. Germline V lookup: CDR1 DFQATT, CDR2 SNEGSKA (reference sequence). As DNA, the CDR3 is TGCAGTGCTAGTCGGCGGGGTGGTATGTCGACTTCCTACGAGCAGTACTTC. It yields the protein CSASRRGGMSTSYEQYF.